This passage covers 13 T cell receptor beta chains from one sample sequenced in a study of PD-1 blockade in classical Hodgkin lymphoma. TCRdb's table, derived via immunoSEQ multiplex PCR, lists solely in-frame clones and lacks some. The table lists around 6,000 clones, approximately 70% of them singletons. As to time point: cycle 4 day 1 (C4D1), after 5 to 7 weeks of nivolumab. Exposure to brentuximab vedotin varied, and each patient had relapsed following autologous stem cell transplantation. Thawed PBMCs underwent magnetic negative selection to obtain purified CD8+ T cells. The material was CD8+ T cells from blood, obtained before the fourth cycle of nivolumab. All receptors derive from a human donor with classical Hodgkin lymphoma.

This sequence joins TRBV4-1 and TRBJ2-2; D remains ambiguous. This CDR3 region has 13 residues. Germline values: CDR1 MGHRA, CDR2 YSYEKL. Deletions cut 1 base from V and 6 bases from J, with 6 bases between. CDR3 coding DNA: TGCGCCAGCAGCCAAGTAGGCGCCGGGGAGCTGTTTTTT. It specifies CASSQVGAGELFF.

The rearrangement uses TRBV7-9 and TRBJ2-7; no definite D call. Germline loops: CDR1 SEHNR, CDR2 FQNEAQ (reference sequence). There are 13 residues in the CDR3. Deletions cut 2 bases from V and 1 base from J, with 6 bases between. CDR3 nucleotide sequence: TGTGCCAGCAGCTTATATGAGTCCTACGAGCAGTACTTC. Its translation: CASSLYESYEQYF.

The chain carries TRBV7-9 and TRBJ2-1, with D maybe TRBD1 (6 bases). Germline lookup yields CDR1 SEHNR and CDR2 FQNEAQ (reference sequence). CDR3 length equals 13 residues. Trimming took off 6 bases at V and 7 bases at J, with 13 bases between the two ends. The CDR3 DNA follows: TGTGCCAGCAGGGGCACAGGGTGGAATGAGCAGTTCTTC. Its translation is CASRGTGWNEQFF.

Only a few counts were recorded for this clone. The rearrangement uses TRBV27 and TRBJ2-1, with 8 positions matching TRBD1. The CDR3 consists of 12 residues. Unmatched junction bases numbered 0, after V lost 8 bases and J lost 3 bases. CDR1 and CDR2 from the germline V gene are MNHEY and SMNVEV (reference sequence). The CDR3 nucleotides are TGTGCCAGCGGACAGGGCTACAATGAGCAGTTCTTC. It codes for CASGQGYNEQFF.

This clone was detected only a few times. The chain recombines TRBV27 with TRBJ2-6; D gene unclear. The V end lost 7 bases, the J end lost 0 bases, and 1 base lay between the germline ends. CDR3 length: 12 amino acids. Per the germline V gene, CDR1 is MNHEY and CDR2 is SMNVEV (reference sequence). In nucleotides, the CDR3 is TGTGCCAGCACCTCTGGGGCCAACGTCCTGACTTTC. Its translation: CASTSGANVLTF.

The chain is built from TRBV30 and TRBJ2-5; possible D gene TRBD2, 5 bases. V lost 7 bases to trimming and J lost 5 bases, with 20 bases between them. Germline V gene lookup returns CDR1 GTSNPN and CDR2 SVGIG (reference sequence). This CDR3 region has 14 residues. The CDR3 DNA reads TGTGCCTTGTCTCGGGGTTTGGGGTCGGAGACCCAGTACTTC. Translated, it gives CALSRGLGSETQYF.

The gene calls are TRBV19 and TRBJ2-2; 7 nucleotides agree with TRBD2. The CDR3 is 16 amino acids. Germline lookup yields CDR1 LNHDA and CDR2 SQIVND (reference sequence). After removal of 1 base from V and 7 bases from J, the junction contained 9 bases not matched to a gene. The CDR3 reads CASSIGAGDQFGELFF. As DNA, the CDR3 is TGTGCCAGTAGTATAGGGGCGGGAGATCAATTCGGGGAGCTGTTTTTT.

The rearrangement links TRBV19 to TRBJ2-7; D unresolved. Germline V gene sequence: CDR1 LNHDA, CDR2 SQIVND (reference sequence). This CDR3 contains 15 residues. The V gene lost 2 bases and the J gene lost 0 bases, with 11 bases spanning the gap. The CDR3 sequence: CASSIMAASSYEQYF. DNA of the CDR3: TGTGCCAGTAGTATAATGGCAGCCAGCTCCTACGAGCAGTACTTC.

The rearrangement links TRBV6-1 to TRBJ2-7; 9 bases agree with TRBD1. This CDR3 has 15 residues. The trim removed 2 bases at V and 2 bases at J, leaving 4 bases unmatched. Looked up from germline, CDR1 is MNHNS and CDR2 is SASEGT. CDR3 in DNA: TGTGCCAGCAGTGAATCGGGACAGGGACCCTACGAGCAGTACTTC. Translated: CASSESGQGPYEQYF.

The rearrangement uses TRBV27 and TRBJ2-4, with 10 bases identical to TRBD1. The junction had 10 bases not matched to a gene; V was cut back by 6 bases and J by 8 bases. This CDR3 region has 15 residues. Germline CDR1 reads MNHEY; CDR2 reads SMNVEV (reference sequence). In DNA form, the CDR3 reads TGTGCCAGCAGGTATCGACAGGGGGCCTACGACATTCAGTACTTC. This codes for CASRYRQGAYDIQYF.

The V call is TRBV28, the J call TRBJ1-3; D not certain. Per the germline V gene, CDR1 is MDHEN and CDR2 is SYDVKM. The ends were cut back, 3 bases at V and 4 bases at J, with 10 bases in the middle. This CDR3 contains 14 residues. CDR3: CASSFSALGNTIYF. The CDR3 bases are TGTGCCAGCAGTTTTTCGGCGTTAGGAAACACCATATATTTT.

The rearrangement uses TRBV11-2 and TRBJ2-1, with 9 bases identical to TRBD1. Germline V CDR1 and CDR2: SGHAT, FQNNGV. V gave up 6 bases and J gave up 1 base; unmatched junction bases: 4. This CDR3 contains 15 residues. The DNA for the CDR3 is TGTGCCAGCAGGGACAGGGGAGGGTCCTACAATGAGCAGTTCTTC. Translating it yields CASRDRGGSYNEQFF.

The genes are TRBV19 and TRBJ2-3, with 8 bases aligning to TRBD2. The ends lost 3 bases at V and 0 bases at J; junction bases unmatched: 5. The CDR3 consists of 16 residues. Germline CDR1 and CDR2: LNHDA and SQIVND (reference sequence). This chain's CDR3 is CASSIGASGSTDTQYF. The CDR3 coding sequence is TGTGCCAGTAGTATCGGGGCTAGCGGGAGCACAGATACGCAGTATTTT. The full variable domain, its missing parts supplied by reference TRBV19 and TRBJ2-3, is DGGITQSPKYLFRKEGQNVTLSCEQNLNHDAMYWYRQDPGQGLRLIYYSQIVNDFQKGDIAEGYSVSREKKESFPLTVTSAQKNPTAFYLCASSIGASGSTDTQYFGPGTRLTVL.